One sample yielded the 19 T cell receptor beta chains listed below, sequenced in a study of Ad26.COV2.S vaccination and SARS-CoV-2 variants. As for treatment: roughly 18 received Ad26.COV2.S at low or high dose, single or two shots; 5 received placebo; per-sample allocation not given. Material that was analyzed had been drawn on day 63 after the first vaccine or placebo injection. Using immunoSEQ multiplex PCR, the repertoire was profiled, and TCRdb retains in-frame clones only, with some absent. Found here are around 450,000 clones, 75% to 95% of them singletons; the top ten hold approximately 12%. Sequenced here: peripheral blood, sampled in a trial of Ad26.COV2.S vaccine versus placebo. The source is a person aged 18-65 years who received the Ad26.COV2.S COVID-19 vaccine or a placebo.

The chain joins TRBV18 to TRBJ2-7; 11 bases are shared with TRBD2. Germline V lookup: CDR1 KGHSH, CDR2 LQKENI. V lost 7 bases to trimming and J lost 1 base; unmatched junction nucleotides: 18. CDR3 length: 19 amino acids. In nucleotides, the CDR3 is TGTGCCAGCTACGACAGAATCTTAACACTAGCGGGGGCGTCCTACGAGCAGTACTTC. Translation gives CASYDRILTLAGASYEQYF.

As DNA, the CDR3 is TGTGCCAGCGGACTAGCGGGAGTCACCGGGGAGCTGTTTTTT. Its protein is CASGLAGVTGELFF. The chain recombines TRBV6-6 with TRBJ2-2; TRBD2 matches 13 bases. V lost 8 bases to trimming and J lost 4 bases; unmatched junction nucleotides: 1. The germline gives CDR1 MNHNY, CDR2 SVGAGI (reference sequence). The CDR3 loop spans 14 amino acids.

The chain joins TRBV7-6 to TRBJ2-7, with TRBD1 matching over 7 bases. Germline V gene lookup returns CDR1 SGHVS and CDR2 FNYEAQ. This CDR3 contains 14 residues. Unmatched junction bases numbered 9, after V lost 5 bases and J lost 5 bases. The CDR3 sequence is CASSPDRVSDEQYF. CDR3 in DNA: TGTGCCAGCAGCCCCGACAGGGTATCCGACGAGCAGTACTTC. The complete variable domain, with remaining parts taken from reference TRBV7-6 and TRBJ2-7, reads GAGVSQSPRYKVTKRGQDVALRCDPISGHVSLYWYRQALGQGPEFLTYFNYEAQQDKSGLPNDRFSAERPEGSISTLTIQRTEQRDSAMYRCASSPDRVSDEQYFGPGTRLTVT.

The chain combines TRBV25-1 with TRBJ2-5, with 10 bases lining up with TRBD1. Per germline, CDR1 MGHDK and CDR2 SYGVNS. The CDR3 is 13 amino acids. V dropped 6 bases and J dropped 6; count of bases not matched to a gene: 4. CDR3: CASRLDRGKTQYF. The CDR3 DNA reads as TGTGCCAGCAGATTGGACAGGGGGAAGACCCAGTACTTC.

The V call is TRBV27, the J call TRBJ1-1; no reliable D call. The V gene lost 0 bases and the J gene lost 5 bases, with 16 bases spanning the gap. Germline V lookup: CDR1 MNHEY, CDR2 SMNVEV (reference sequence). This CDR3 has 16 residues. The CDR3 nucleotides are TGTGCCAGCAGTTTATCGTTCGGCAGATGGAATACTGAAGCTTTCTTT. Translating it yields CASSLSFGRWNTEAFF.

This chain links TRBV7-9 with TRBJ2-2, with D hard to call. The CDR3 sequence is 14 residues long. Trimming took 5 bases from V and 1 from J, leaving 8 bases between them. The germline V gene encodes CDR1 SEHNR and CDR2 FQNEAQ (reference sequence). CDR3 in DNA: TGTGCCAGCAGCCCTTGGGAGAACACCGGGGAGCTGTTTTTT. Amino acid sequence: CASSPWENTGELFF.

Written as DNA, the CDR3 is TGTGCCAGCAGTTCGTGGGAGTACAATGAGCAGTTCTTC. It translates to CASSSWEYNEQFF. This chain links TRBV6-2 or TRBV6-3 with TRBJ2-1; perhaps TRBD2 as D (5 bases). With 4 bases removed from V and 4 bases from J, the gap between germline ends came to 8 bases. CDR1 is MNHEY, CDR2 SVGEGT, per germline. The CDR3 runs 13 residues.

The V gene is TRBV7-2, the J gene TRBJ2-1; D is possibly TRBD1 or TRBD2 (5 bases each). The germline V gene has CDR1 SGHTA and CDR2 FQGNSA. V shed 6 bases and J shed 10 bases, with 25 bases lying between them. The CDR3 contains 16 residues. Here the CDR3 DNA reads TGTGCCAGCAGACGACAAGGGGCTAGCAATTTTTACGAGCAGTTCTTC. It encodes CASRRQGASNFYEQFF.

The chain is built from TRBV5-1 and TRBJ1-1, with 11 bases lining up with TRBD1. Germline V lookup: CDR1 SGHRS, CDR2 YFSETQ. CDR3 size: 16 residues. After removal of 1 base from V and 6 bases from J, the junction contained 8 bases not matched to a gene. The CDR3 nucleotides read TGCGCCAGCAGCTTGAGACCGGGACAGGGGGGTTCTGAAGCTTTCTTT. As protein: CASSLRPGQGGSEAFF.

The chain joins TRBV5-5 to TRBJ2-4, with 10 bases that match TRBD2. The CDR3 length is 14 residues. After removal of 3 bases from V and 8 bases from J, the junction contained 5 bases not matched to a gene. The germline gives CDR1 SGHKS, CDR2 YYEKEE (reference sequence). CDR3 region: CASSSLAGGDIQYF. In DNA, the CDR3 is TGTGCCAGCAGCTCCTTAGCGGGAGGAGACATTCAGTACTTC.

The rearrangement links TRBV2 to TRBJ2-5, with D hard to call. This CDR3 has 10 residues. Germline-derived CDR1 and CDR2 are SNHLY and FYNNEI. V gave up 6 bases and J gave up 4 bases, with 3 bases separating them. The CDR3 DNA is TGTGCCAGCAGCCTAGAGACCCAGTACTTC. It specifies CASSLETQYF.

The chain joins TRBV28 to TRBJ2-7, with D tentatively TRBD1 or TRBD2 (6 bases each). CDR3 size: 15 residues. Per germline, CDR1 MDHEN and CDR2 SYDVKM. V shed 8 bases and J shed 1 base, with 18 bases lying between them. This CDR3 is CASQPGAGASYEQYF. The CDR3 region has the DNA TGTGCCAGCCAACCGGGGGCTGGGGCGTCCTACGAGCAGTACTTC.

The V and J genes are TRBV5-6 and TRBJ2-1, with TRBD1 matching over 10 bases. Trimming at V came to 4 bases and at J to 3 bases, leaving 7 bases not matched to a gene. Germline V CDR1 and CDR2: SGHDT, YYEEEE. The CDR3 sequence is 16 residues long. In DNA form, the CDR3 reads TGTGCCAGCAGCCTAGGAGGGACAGGGGACTACAATGAGCAGTTCTTC. This gives the protein CASSLGGTGDYNEQFF.

The chain links TRBV5-1 to TRBJ2-1; the D is unclear. Between the trimmed V and J ends, which lost 2 bases and 4 bases, there was a span of 7 bases. Looked up from germline, CDR1 is SGHRS and CDR2 is YFSETQ. The CDR3 is made up of 13 amino acids. CDR3 sequence (DNA): TGCGCCAGCAGCTTATCAGGTTACAATGAGCAGTTCTTC. Amino acid sequence: CASSLSGYNEQFF.

This chain uses TRBV6-2 or TRBV6-3 with TRBJ2-1; a possible D gene is TRBD1 (5 bases). This CDR3 comprises 13 residues. V was shortened by 1 base and J by 6 bases, with 7 bases between the two germline ends. The germline gives CDR1 MNHEY, CDR2 SVGEGT. Written as DNA, the CDR3 is TGTGCCAGCAGTTACTATCAGGGCAATGAGCAGTTCTTC. It is translated as CASSYYQGNEQFF.

This chain uses TRBV6-5 with TRBJ2-7; 9 bases agree with TRBD1. Germline-derived CDR1 and CDR2 are MNHEY and SVGAGI. Losses at the gene ends were 6 bases for V and 4 bases for J; bases not matched to a gene: 10. The length of the CDR3 is 15 residues. The CDR3 DNA reads as TGTGCCAGCAGCCGGGACAGGGTTGGAGATTACGAGCAGTACTTC. It specifies CASSRDRVGDYEQYF.

The rearrangement links TRBV5-6 to TRBJ2-7, with a weak D call TRBD2 (6 bases). This CDR3 comprises 16 residues. From germline, CDR1 is SGHDT and CDR2 YYEEEE. V was cut by 4 bases and J by 8 bases, with 25 bases left in between. CDR3: CASSDGGPTTPTKQYF. In DNA form, the CDR3 reads TGTGCCAGCAGCGATGGAGGGCCTACAACCCCTACGAAGCAGTACTTC.

This sequence joins TRBV6-5 and TRBJ1-5, with no clear D. Germline V gene lookup returns CDR1 MNHEY and CDR2 SVGAGI. With 0 bases removed from V and 8 bases from J, the gap between germline ends came to 8 bases. There are 13 residues in the CDR3. CDR3: CASSYSRGKPQHF. In nucleotides, the CDR3 is TGTGCCAGCAGTTACTCGAGAGGGAAGCCCCAGCATTTT.

V gene TRBV7-8 combines with J gene TRBJ2-7, with 8 bases matching TRBD2. J was trimmed by 2 bases and V by 2 bases; bases with no gene match: 20. Germline values: CDR1 SGHVS, CDR2 FQNEAQ. This CDR3 has 20 amino acids. The CDR3: CASSLKAGGVSGTMPYEQYF. CDR3 coding DNA: TGTGCCAGCAGCTTAAAGGCCGGAGGAGTTAGCGGGACAATGCCCTACGAGCAGTACTTC.